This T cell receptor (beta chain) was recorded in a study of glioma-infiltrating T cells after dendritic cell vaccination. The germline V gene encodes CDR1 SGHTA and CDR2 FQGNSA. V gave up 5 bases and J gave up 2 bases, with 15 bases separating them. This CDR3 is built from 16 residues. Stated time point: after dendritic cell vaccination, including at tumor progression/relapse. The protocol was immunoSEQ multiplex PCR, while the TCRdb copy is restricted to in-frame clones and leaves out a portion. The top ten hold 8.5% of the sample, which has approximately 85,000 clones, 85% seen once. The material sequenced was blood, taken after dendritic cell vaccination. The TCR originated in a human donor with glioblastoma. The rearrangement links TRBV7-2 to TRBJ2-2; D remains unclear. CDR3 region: CASSKRHPQNTGELFF. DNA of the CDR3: TGTGCCAGCAGCAAACGACATCCACAAAACACCGGGGAGCTGTTTTTT.